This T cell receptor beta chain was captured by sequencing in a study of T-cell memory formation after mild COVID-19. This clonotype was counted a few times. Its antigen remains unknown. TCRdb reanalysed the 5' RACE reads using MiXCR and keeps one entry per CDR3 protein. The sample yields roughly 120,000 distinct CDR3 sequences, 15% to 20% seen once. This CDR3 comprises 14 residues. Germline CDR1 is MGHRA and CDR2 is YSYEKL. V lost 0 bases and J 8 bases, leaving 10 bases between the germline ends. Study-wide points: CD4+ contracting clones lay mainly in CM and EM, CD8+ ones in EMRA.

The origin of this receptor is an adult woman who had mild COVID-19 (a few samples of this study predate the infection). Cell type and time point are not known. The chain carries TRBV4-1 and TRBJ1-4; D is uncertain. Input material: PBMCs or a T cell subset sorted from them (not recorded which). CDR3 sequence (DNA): TGCGCCAGCAGCCAAGAACAGTCATCCGAAAAACTGTTTTTT. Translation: CASSQEQSSEKLFF.